These 2 T cell receptor beta chains were sequenced from one sample in a study of persistence of HIV-infected CD4 T cells. Nonspecific anti-CD3/anti-CD28 bead stimulation represents the broad CD4+ T cell repertoire. CD4+ T cells upregulating both CD40 ligand and CD69 were sorted as responding cells. This was the immunoSEQ version 4 assay in survey mode. Using immunoSEQ multiplex PCR, the repertoire was profiled, and TCRdb retains in-frame clones only, with some absent. The data contain some 41,000 clones, about nine tenths of them singletons. No antigen is known for these receptors. This sample comprised CD4+ T cells sorted from PBMCs after approximately 20-hour stimulation, obtained from a patient who received antiretroviral therapy. These TCRs come from an adult man with HIV who was CMV-seropositive.

J is TRBJ1-1 and V is TRBV5-4; perhaps TRBD1 as D (5 bases). The germline CDR1 and CDR2 sequences are SGHNT and YYREEE (reference sequence). The CDR3 has 13 residues. Trimming took off 2 bases at V and 8 bases at J, with 13 bases between the two ends. The CDR3 coding sequence is TGTGCCAGCAGCTTATTGTCGACAGCAGAAGCTTTCTTT. Amino acids: CASSLLSTAEAFF. Supplemented by reference TRBV5-4 and TRBJ1-1, the full variable domain reads ETGVTQSPTHLIKTRGQQVTLRCSSQSGHNTVSWYQQALGQGPQFIFQYYREEENGRGNFPPRFSGLQFPNYSSELNVNALELDDSALYLCASSLLSTAEAFFGQGTRLTVV.

The chain joins TRBV3-1 (or the pseudogene TRBV3-2) to TRBJ1-5; D might be TRBD1 (6 bases). Germline V lookup: CDR1 LGHDT, CDR2 YNNKEL (reference sequence). There are 13 residues in the CDR3. Trimming cost V 5 bases and J 7 bases, with 12 bases left between them. The DNA for the CDR3 is TGTGCCAGCAGCGCCGGGACATACCAGCCCCAGCATTTT. This encodes CASSAGTYQPQHF.